Below are 18 T cell receptor beta chains sequenced from a single sample in a study of T cell responses to AZD1222 COVID-19 vaccine. Repertoires were generated with immunoSEQ multiplex PCR, while TCRdb's copy carries only in-frame clones and drops some. Here the sample spans about 150,000 clones, roughly 92% being singletons. The sequenced sample was peripheral blood, obtained on day 0 of AZD1222 vaccination. Receptors originate from an adult in good health.

The genes are TRBV5-4 and TRBJ2-7; 8 bases are shared with TRBD1. Germline trimming cut 4 bases from V and 6 bases from J; bases unmatched to any gene: 12. The CDR3 consists of 15 residues. The germline V gene encodes CDR1 SGHNT and CDR2 YYREEE (reference sequence). The CDR3 region is CASSDFRTGMREQYF. Here the CDR3 DNA reads TGTGCCAGCAGCGACTTTAGGACAGGGATGCGCGAGCAGTACTTC.

This chain joins TRBV7-3 and TRBJ1-2; D call uncertain. Trimming shortened V by 5 bases and J by 1 base, and 11 bases separated the two germline ends. The CDR3 runs to 14 residues. Germline values: CDR1 SGHTA, CDR2 FQGTGA. CDR3 nucleotide sequence: TGTGCCAGCAGCCTCGGCCCCAGTAACTATGGCTACACCTTC. Its translation is CASSLGPSNYGYTF.

The chain joins TRBV19 to TRBJ2-6; 9 bases fit TRBD1. The V and J ends lost 8 bases and 2 bases, in that order; junction bases with no gene match: 4. This CDR3 region has 15 residues. In germline, CDR1 is LNHDA, CDR2 SQIVND (reference sequence). In DNA, the CDR3 is TGTGCCAGTGGACAGGGGCCCCCTGGGGCCAACGTCCTGACTTTC. Translating it yields CASGQGPPGANVLTF.

The chain is built from TRBV2 and TRBJ2-6, with a possible D match to TRBD1 (6 bases). Germline CDR1 SNHLY, CDR2 FYNNEI. V lost 6 bases and J lost 2, with 17 bases in between. The CDR3 is 17 amino acids. CDR3 nucleotide sequence: TGTGCCAGCAGATTGACAGGCAGCTCCGCTGGGGCCAACGTCCTGACTTTC. It is translated as CASRLTGSSAGANVLTF.

V is TRBV6-5 and J is TRBJ2-3; tentatively, D is TRBD2 (6 bases). Germline CDR1 MNHEY, CDR2 SVGAGI. Trimming took 8 bases from V and 6 from J, leaving 15 bases between them. The CDR3 has 13 residues. CDR3 amino acids: CASWERASDTQYF. CDR3 in DNA: TGTGCCAGCTGGGAGCGGGCCTCTGATACGCAGTATTTT.

In nucleotides, the CDR3 is TGCGCCAGCAGCTTGGTGCGAGATTCCTACGAGCAGTACTTC. It encodes CASSLVRDSYEQYF. The chain links TRBV5-1 to TRBJ2-7; D is unclear. Trimming took off 0 bases at V and 1 base at J, with 8 bases between the two ends. Germline lookup yields CDR1 SGHRS and CDR2 YFSETQ. The CDR3 is made up of 14 amino acids. The full variable domain, its missing parts supplied by reference TRBV5-1 and TRBJ2-7, is KAGVTQTPRYLIKTRGQQVTLSCSPISGHRSVSWYQQTPGQGLQFLFEYFSETQRNKGNFPGRFSGRQFSNSRSEMNVSTLELGDSALYLCASSLVRDSYEQYFGPGTRLTVT.

This clone came up once. The chain recombines TRBV29-1 with TRBJ2-1; TRBD2 aligns across 10 bases. CDR3 length: 15 amino acids. Germline assignment: CDR1 SQVTM and CDR2 ANQGSEA. V lost 3 bases and J lost 5; bases outside the gene matches: 7. CDR3 protein: CSVEDPGLANNEQFF. DNA of the CDR3: TGCAGCGTTGAGGATCCGGGACTAGCGAACAATGAGCAGTTCTTC.

The chain combines TRBV25-1 with TRBJ1-6, with TRBD1 matching over 7 bases. The V and J ends lost 3 bases and 5 bases, in that order; junction bases with no gene match: 1. This CDR3 has 14 residues. Per the germline V gene, CDR1 is MGHDK and CDR2 is SYGVNS. This CDR3 is CASSEGQNNSPLHF. The CDR3 nucleotides are TGTGCCAGCAGTGAGGGACAGAATAATTCACCCCTCCACTTT.

The chain's CDR3 is CASSWGGSTEAFF. The CDR3 coding sequence is TGTGCCAGCAGTTGGGGGGGAAGCACTGAAGCTTTCTTT. V is TRBV6-5 and J is TRBJ1-1, with D possibly TRBD1 on 5 matching bases. Per the germline V gene, CDR1 is MNHEY and CDR2 is SVGAGI. The CDR3 length is 13 residues. Deletions cut 4 bases from V and 4 bases from J, with 10 bases between.

The CDR3 is CASSYPFGGGLNTEAFF. CDR3 bases: TGTGCCAGCAGCTACCCGTTCGGAGGGGGATTGAACACTGAAGCTTTCTTT. This chain connects TRBV7-2 to TRBJ1-1; D possibly corresponds to TRBD1 (6 bases). The CDR3 is 17 residues long. Trimming shortened V by 4 bases and J by 0 bases, and 18 bases separated the two germline ends. The germline CDR1 and CDR2 sequences are SGHTA and FQGNSA.

This clone was counted a single time. This chain uses TRBV6-2 or TRBV6-3 with TRBJ2-4, with TRBD1 matching 7 bases. J lost 0 bases, V lost 4 bases, and 6 bases had no gene match. Germline loops: CDR1 MNHEY, CDR2 SVGEGT. This CDR3 region has 16 residues. CDR3 residues: CASSSRDSLAKNIQYF. CDR3 in DNA: TGTGCCAGCAGTTCCCGGGACAGCCTAGCCAAAAACATTCAGTACTTC.

Only a few counts were recorded for this clone. The rearrangement uses TRBV15 and TRBJ1-6, with 9 bases identical to TRBD1. Per germline, CDR1 LNHNV and CDR2 YYDKDF (reference sequence). Unmatched junction bases numbered 0, after V lost 3 bases and J lost 6 bases. This CDR3 comprises 14 residues. Here the CDR3 DNA reads TGTGCCACCAGCAGGGACAGGGGTAATTCACCCCTCCACTTT. Translated, it gives CATSRDRGNSPLHF.

This rearrangement joins TRBV2 to TRBJ2-7; no clear D gene. The CDR3 runs to 14 residues. CDR1 and CDR2 from the germline V gene are SNHLY and FYNNEI. The V gene lost 7 bases and the J gene lost 2 bases, with 15 bases spanning the gap. The CDR3 spells CASTRSGVAYEQYF. CDR3 nucleotide sequence: TGTGCCAGCACCCGGAGTGGGGTGGCCTACGAGCAGTACTTC.

This chain joins TRBV18 and TRBJ1-5, with D unclear. The CDR3 runs 16 residues. Germline values: CDR1 KGHSH, CDR2 LQKENI. The V end lost 3 bases, the J end lost 2 bases, and 14 bases lay between the germline ends. DNA for the CDR3: TGTGCCAGCTCACCGACACGGGCAGCTCGCAATCAGCCCCAGCATTTT. This encodes CASSPTRAARNQPQHF.

This clone was seen once. The chain links TRBV2 to TRBJ1-5; maybe TRBD1 (5 bases). Germline CDR1 is SNHLY and CDR2 is FYNNEI. Deletions cut 8 bases from V and 6 bases from J, with 14 bases between. There are 13 residues in the CDR3. The CDR3 bases are TGTGCCAGCTCGTTACAGGAGGGTCAGCCCCAGCATTTT. Protein sequence: CASSLQEGQPQHF.

This clone was seen a handful of times. The V call is TRBV19, the J call TRBJ1-6; D not resolved. Germline V gene lookup returns CDR1 LNHDA and CDR2 SQIVND (reference sequence). This CDR3 region has 17 residues. V dropped 5 bases and J dropped 4 bases, with 18 bases sitting between them. The CDR3 region has the DNA TGTGCCAGTAGTCCGAGTTTAAGTTCGGGATATAATTCACCCCTCCACTTT. Its protein product is CASSPSLSSGYNSPLHF.

The rearrangement joins TRBV6-5 to TRBJ1-5; D gene ambiguous. Germline V gene lookup returns CDR1 MNHEY and CDR2 SVGAGI. Trimming took off 6 bases at V and 0 bases at J, with 6 bases between the two ends. There are 13 residues in the CDR3. The CDR3: CASRRVSNQPQHF. The CDR3 DNA reads TGTGCCAGCAGAAGAGTTAGCAATCAGCCCCAGCATTTT.

The chain carries TRBV19 and TRBJ1-2; the D gene is possibly TRBD1 (6 bases). Germline CDR1 LNHDA, CDR2 SQIVND (reference sequence). The CDR3 totals 16 residues. V lost 3 bases and J lost 4, with 18 bases in between. Written as DNA, the CDR3 is TGTGCCAGTAGTATGTGGTTGAGGGGACAAACCTATGGCTACACCTTC. Its protein is CASSMWLRGQTYGYTF.